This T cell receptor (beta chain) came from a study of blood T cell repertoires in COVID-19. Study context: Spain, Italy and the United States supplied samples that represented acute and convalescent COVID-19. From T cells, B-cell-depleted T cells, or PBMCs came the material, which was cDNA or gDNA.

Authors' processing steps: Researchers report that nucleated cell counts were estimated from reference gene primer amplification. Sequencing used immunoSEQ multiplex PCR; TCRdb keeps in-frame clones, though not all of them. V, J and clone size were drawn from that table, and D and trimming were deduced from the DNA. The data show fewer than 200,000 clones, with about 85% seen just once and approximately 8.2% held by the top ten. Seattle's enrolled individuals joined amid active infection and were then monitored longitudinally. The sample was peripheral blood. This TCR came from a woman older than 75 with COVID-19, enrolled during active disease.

The CDR3 sequence is CASSFYGGVGTQYF. DNA of the CDR3: TGTGCCAGCAGCTTCTACGGGGGGGTTGGGACCCAGTACTTC. V and J are TRBV7-9 and TRBJ2-5; 8 bases agree with TRBD2. J lost 7 bases, V lost 3 bases, and 7 bases had no gene match. The CDR3 is 14 residues long. Germline CDR1 is SEHNR and CDR2 is FQNEAQ (reference sequence).